This T cell receptor beta chain was documented in a study of radiotherapy plus CTLA-4 blockade in lung cancer (dated by TCRdb to the late 2010s). Background on the whole study: Objective responses were observed in approximately 17% of enrolled patients, and disease control was achieved in 31%. The paper's findings and limits, for the study overall: Early dynamic changes in blood T cell clones, together with increased serum interferon-beta after radiation, were reported as the strongest predictors of response. After treatment with radiotherapy and ipilimumab, TCR clones that came from tumors expanded in the peripheral blood.

Focal radiation therapy combined with CTLA-4 blockade (ipilimumab) was tested in patients with chemo-refractory metastatic non-small-cell lung cancer. With respect to this clone: Its antigen specificity is not known. Within one base of it there is no much larger clone, and no base qualities were kept.

The library was made by the immunoSEQ multiplex PCR assay. The clones in this table, taken by TCRdb from immuneACCESS, are in-frame only. Not every clone is retained; where verified, under half of the shortfall comes from an unresolved V gene, and the cause of the rest is unknown. This sample is represented by some 64,000 clones; 60% to 85% of them were singletons. The ten largest make up around 4.8% of the sample. For this chain, trimming is 4 bases at the V end and 5 bases at the J end, and the number of junction bases without a gene match is 2. The CDR1 and CDR2 encoded by the germline V gene are SGDLS and YYNGEE. From its cysteine to its phenylalanine, the CDR3 spans 13 amino acids. Only the CDR3 DNA stays, 39 bases, in frame from base 1.

The receptor chain draws on TRBV9 and TRBJ2-2; 7 of the junction bases match TRBD2. The sequences come from peripheral blood, collected from a patient treated with radiotherapy plus ipilimumab. This receptor was obtained from a human donor with non-small cell lung cancer who had a complete response to radiotherapy plus ipilimumab. The CDR3 reads CASSISGTGELFF. The nucleotide sequence is given as TGTGCCAGCAGCATTAGCGGGACCGGGGAGCTGTTTTTT. The entire variable domain, with the stretches around the CDR3 drawn from the reference TRBV9 and TRBJ2-2 proteins, is DSGVTQTPKHLITATGQRVTLRCSPRSGDLSVYWYQQSLDQGLQFLIQYYNGEERAKGNILERFSAQQFPDLHSELNLSSLELGDSALYFCASSISGTGELFFGEGSRLTVL.